This TCR beta chain was captured by sequencing in a study of blood T cell repertoires in COVID-19. Study-wide background: Samples of COVID-19 (acute and convalescent) were obtained from the United States, Italy and Spain. Sample material is recorded as cDNA or gDNA derived from T cells, B-cell-depleted T cells, or PBMCs.

The trim removed 7 bases at V and 5 bases at J, leaving 6 bases unmatched. CDR3 length: 12 residues. Germline assignment: CDR1 SQVTM and CDR2 ANQGSEA. As processed by the authors: Scientists estimated how many nucleated cells there were by amplifying reference gene primers. This table comes from immunoSEQ multiplex PCR, and its TCRdb copy is limited to in-frame clones, with some not included. The DNA gave D and trimming, while V, J and clone size come from that table. Counted here are under 400,000 clones, around 91% occurring once; the ten biggest clones make up 6.5%. V is TRBV29-1 and J is TRBJ1-1; 8 positions match TRBD1. This TCR was recovered from a man younger than 30 with active or convalescent COVID-19. Sequenced input: peripheral blood. The CDR3 DNA reads TGCAGCGGGACAGGGTCAGGGACTGAAGCTTTCTTT. This encodes CSGTGSGTEAFF.